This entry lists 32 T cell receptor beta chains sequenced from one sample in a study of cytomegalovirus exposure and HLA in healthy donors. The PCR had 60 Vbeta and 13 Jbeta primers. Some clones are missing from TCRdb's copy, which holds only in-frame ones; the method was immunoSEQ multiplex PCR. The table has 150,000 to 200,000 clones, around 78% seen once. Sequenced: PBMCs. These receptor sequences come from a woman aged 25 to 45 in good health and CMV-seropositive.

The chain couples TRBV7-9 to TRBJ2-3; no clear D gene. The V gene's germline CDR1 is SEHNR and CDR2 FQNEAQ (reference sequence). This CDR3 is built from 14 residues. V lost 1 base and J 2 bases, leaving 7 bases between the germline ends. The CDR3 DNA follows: TGTGCCAGCAGCTTAGGGAGCACCACAGATACGCAGTATTTT. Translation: CASSLGSTTDTQYF.

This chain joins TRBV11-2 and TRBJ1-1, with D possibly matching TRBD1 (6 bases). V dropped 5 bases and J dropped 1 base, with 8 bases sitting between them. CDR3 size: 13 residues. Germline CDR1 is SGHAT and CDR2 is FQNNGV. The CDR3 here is CASSQDRNTEAFF. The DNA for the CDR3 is TGTGCCAGCAGCCAGGACAGGAACACTGAAGCTTTCTTT.

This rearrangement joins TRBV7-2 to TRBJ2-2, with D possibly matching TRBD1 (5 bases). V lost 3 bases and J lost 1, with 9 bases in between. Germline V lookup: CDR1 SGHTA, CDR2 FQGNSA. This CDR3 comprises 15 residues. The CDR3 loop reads CASSLAGQNTGELFF. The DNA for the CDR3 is TGTGCCAGCAGCTTGGCAGGGCAGAACACCGGGGAGCTGTTTTTT.

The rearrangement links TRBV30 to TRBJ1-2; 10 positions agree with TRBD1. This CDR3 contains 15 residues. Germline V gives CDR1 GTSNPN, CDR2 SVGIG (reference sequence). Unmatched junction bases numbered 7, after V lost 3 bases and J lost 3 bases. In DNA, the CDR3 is TGTGCCTGGAGGGGGACGGACAGGGGGGACTATGGCTACACCTTC. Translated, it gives CAWRGTDRGDYGYTF.

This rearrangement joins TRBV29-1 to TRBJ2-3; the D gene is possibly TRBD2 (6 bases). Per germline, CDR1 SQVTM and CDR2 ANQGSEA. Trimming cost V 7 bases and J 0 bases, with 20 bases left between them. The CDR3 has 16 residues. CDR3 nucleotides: TGCAGCGCCGGAGGGGCGCAGGACGCCAGCACAGATACGCAGTATTTT. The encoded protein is CSAGGAQDASTDTQYF.

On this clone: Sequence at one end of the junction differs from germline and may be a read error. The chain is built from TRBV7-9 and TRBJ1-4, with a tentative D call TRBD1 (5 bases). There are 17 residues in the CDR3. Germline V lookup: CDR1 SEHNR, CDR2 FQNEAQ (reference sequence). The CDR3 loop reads CSSSLLAPVRGGEKLFF. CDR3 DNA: TGTTCCAGCAGCCTCCTGGCCCCAGTTCGGGGGGGTGAAAAACTGTTTTTT.

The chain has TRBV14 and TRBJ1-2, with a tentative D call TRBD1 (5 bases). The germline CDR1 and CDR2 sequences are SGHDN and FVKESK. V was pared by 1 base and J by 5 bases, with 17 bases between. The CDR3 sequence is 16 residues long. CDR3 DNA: TGTGCCAGCAGCCAAGTTCCGGGGGGTTCGAGTTATGGCTACACCTTC. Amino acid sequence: CASSQVPGGSSYGYTF.

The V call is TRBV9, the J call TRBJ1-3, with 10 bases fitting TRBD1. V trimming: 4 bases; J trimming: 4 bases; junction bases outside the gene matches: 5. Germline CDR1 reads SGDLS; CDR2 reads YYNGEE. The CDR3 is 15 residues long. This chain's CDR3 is CASSYGTGEGNTIYF. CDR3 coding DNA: TGTGCCAGCAGCTACGGGACAGGGGAAGGAAACACCATATATTTT.

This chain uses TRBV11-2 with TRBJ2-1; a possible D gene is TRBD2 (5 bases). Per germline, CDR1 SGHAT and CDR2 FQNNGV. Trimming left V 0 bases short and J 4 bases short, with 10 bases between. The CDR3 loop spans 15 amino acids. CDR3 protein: CASSLELGPYNEQFF. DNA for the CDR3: TGTGCCAGCAGCTTAGAACTAGGACCATACAATGAGCAGTTCTTC.

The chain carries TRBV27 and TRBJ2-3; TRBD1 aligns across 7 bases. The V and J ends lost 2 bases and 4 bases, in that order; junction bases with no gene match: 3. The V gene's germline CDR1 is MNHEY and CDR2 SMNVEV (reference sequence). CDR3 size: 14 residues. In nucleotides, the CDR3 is TGTGCCAGCAGTTTAGACAGGGTTGCAGATACGCAGTATTTT. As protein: CASSLDRVADTQYF.

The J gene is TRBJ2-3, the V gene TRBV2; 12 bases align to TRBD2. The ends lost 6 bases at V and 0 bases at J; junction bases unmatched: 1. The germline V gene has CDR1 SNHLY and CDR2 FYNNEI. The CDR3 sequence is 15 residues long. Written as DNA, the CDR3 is TGTGCCAGCAGAGGACTAGCGGGAAGCACAGATACGCAGTATTTT. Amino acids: CASRGLAGSTDTQYF.

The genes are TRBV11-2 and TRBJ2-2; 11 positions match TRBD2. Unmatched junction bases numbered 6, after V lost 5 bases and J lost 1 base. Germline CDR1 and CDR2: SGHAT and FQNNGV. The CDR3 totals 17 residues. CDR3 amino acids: CASSPLAGGRNTGELFF. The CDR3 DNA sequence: TGTGCCAGCAGCCCCCTAGCGGGGGGACGGAACACCGGGGAGCTGTTTTTT.

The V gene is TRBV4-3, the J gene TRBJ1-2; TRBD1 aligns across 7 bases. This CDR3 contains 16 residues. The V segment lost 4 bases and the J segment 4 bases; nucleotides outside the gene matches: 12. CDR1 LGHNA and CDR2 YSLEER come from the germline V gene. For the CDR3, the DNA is TGCGCCAGCAGCCCCACCCCACGGACAGGAGTCTATGGCTACACCTTC. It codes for CASSPTPRTGVYGYTF.

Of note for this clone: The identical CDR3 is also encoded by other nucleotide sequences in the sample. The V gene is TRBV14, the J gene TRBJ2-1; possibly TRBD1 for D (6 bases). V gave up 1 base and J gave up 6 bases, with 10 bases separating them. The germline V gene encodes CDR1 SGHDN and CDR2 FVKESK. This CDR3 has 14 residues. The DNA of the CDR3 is TGTGCCAGCAGCCAAGTGGGCAGGGGCAATGAGCAGTTCTTC. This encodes CASSQVGRGNEQFF.

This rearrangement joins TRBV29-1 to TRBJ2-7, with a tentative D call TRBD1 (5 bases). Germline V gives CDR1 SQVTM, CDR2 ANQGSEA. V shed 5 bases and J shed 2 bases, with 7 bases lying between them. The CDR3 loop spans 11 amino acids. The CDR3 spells CSVRGTYEQYF. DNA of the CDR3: TGCAGCGTTAGGGGCACCTACGAGCAGTACTTC.

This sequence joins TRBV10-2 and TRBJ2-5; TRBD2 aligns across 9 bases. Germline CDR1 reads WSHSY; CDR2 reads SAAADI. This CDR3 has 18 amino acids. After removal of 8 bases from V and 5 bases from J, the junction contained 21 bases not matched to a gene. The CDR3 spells CASCAGRGGGAPRETQYF. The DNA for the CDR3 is TGCGCCAGCTGCGCGGGACGAGGCGGGGGGGCCCCGAGGGAGACCCAGTACTTC.

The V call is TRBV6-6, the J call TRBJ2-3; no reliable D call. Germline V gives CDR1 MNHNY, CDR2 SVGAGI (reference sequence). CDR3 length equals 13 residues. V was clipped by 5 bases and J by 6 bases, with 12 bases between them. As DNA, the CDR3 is TGTGCCAGCAGTAACCCGCGTTCGGATACGCAGTATTTT. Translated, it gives CASSNPRSDTQYF.

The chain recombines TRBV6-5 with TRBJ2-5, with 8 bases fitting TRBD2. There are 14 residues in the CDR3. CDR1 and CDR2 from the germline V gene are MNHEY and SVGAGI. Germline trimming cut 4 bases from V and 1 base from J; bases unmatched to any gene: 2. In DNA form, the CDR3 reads TGTGCCAGCAGTTTTAGCGGGGCCCAAGAGACCCAGTACTTC. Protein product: CASSFSGAQETQYF.

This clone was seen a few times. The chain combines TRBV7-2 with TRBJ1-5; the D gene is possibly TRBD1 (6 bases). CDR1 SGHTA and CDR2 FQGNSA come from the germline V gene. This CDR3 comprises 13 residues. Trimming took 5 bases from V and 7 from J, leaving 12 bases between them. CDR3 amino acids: CASSPGRGQPQHF. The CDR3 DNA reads TGTGCCAGCAGCCCGGGGAGGGGGCAGCCCCAGCATTTT.

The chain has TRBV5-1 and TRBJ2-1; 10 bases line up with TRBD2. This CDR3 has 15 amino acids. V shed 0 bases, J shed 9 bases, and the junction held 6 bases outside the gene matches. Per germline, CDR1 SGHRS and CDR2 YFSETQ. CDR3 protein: CASSLETAGGGEQFF. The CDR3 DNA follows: TGCGCCAGCAGCTTGGAAACAGCGGGGGGGGGTGAGCAGTTCTTC.

CDR3 nucleotides: TGTGCCAGCAGTTACATGGGCGGGGAAGAGACCCAGTACTTC. Translated: CASSYMGGEETQYF. This chain uses TRBV6-5 with TRBJ2-5, with a possible D match to TRBD2 (6 bases). The germline V gene encodes CDR1 MNHEY and CDR2 SVGAGI. V lost 2 bases, J lost 3 bases, and 10 bases lay in between. The length of the CDR3 is 14 residues.

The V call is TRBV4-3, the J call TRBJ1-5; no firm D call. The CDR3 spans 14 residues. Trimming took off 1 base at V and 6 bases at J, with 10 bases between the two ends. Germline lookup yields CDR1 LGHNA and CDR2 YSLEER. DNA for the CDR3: TGCGCCAGCAGCCAAGTCGGGTATGGTCAGCCCCAGCATTTT. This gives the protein CASSQVGYGQPQHF.

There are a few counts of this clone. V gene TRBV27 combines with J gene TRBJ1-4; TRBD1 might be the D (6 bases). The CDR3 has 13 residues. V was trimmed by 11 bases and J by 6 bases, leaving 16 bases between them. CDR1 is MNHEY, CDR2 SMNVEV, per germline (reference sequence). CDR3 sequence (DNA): TGTGCCGTCGCGGGGGGGCCTGATGAAAAACTGTTTTTT. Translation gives CAVAGGPDEKLFF.

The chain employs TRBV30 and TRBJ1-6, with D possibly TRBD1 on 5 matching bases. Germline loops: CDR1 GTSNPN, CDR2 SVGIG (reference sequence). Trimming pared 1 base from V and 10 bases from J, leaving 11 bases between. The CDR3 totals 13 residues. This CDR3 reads CAWSGGGRSPLHF. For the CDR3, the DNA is TGTGCCTGGAGTGGGGGGGGGAGGTCACCCCTCCACTTT.

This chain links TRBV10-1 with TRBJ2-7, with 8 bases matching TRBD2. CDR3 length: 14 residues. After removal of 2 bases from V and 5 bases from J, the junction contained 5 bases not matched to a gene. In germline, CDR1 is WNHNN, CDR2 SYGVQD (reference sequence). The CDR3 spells CASSEGTSKNEQYF. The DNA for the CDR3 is TGCGCCAGCAGTGAGGGGACTAGTAAGAACGAGCAGTACTTC.

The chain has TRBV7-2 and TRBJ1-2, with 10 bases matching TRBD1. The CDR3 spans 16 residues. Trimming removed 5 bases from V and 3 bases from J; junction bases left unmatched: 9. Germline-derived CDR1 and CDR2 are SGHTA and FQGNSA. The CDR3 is CASSTPGQGTYYGYTF. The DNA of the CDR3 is TGTGCCAGCAGCACTCCGGGACAGGGGACTTACTATGGCTACACCTTC.

In DNA, the CDR3 is TGTGCCAGCAGCGTAACAGGGGCCAATTACGAGCAGTACTTC. The encoded protein is CASSVTGANYEQYF. The rearrangement joins TRBV9 to TRBJ2-7; TRBD1 matches at 7 bases. Trimming at V came to 1 base and at J to 4 bases, leaving 5 bases not matched to a gene. The germline CDR1 and CDR2 sequences are SGDLS and YYNGEE. The CDR3 runs to 14 residues.

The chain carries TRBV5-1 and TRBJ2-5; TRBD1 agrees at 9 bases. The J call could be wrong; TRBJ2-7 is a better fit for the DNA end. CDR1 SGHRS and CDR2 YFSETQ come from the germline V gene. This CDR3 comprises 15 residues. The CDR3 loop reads CASSSSGTGYYEQYF. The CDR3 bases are TGCGCCAGCAGCTCATCCGGGACAGGGTACTACGAGCAGTACTTC.

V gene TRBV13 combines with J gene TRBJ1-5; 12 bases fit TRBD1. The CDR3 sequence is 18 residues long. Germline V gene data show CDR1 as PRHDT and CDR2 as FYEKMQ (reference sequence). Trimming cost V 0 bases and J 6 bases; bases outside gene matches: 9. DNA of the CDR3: TGTGCCAGCAGCTTAGGCCTAATCGGGACAGGGGGCGGTCAGCCCCAGCATTTT. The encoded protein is CASSLGLIGTGGGQPQHF. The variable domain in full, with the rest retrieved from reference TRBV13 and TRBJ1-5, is AAGVIQSPRHLIKEKRETATLKCYPIPRHDTVYWYQQGPGQDPQFLISFYEKMQSDKGSIPDRFSAQQFSDYHSELNMSSLELGDSALYFCASSLGLIGTGGGQPQHFGDGTRLSIL.

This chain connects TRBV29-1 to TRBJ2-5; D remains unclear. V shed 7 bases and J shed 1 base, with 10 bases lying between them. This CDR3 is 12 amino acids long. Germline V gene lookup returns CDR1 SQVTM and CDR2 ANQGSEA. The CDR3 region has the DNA TGCAGCGGCACAGCTATCCAAGAGACCCAGTACTTC. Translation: CSGTAIQETQYF. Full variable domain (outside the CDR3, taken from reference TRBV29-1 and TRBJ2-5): SAVISQKPSRDICQRGTSLTIQCQVDSQVTMMFWYRQQPGQSLTLIATANQGSEATYESGFVIDKFPISRPNLTFSTLTVSNMSPEDSSIYLCSGTAIQETQYFGPGTRLLVL.

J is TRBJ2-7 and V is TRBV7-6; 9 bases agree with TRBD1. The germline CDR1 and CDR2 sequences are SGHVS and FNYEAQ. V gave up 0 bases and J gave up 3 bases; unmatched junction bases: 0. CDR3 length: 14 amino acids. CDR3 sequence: CASSLAGQGYEQYF. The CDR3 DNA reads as TGTGCCAGCAGCTTAGCGGGACAGGGCTACGAGCAGTACTTC.

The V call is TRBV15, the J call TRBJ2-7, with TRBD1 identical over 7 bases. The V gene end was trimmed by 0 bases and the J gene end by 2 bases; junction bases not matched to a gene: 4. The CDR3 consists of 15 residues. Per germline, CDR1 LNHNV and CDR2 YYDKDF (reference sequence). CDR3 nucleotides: TGTGCCACCAGCAGAGAAGAGGGGGCCCCCTACGAGCAGTACTTC. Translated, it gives CATSREEGAPYEQYF.